The 13 T cell receptor beta chains given below trace back to one sample, sequenced in a study of blood T cell repertoires in COVID-19. The data were produced by immunoSEQ multiplex PCR, yet TCRdb's version contains in-frame clones alone and is incomplete. The table lists fewer than 85,000 clones, approximately 88% of them singletons. The sample consisted of peripheral blood. Receptor source: a man in his fifties or sixties with acute or convalescent COVID-19.

The V call is TRBV9, the J call TRBJ1-4, with D possibly TRBD1 on 5 matching bases. Germline CDR1 reads SGDLS; CDR2 reads YYNGEE. CDR3 length equals 15 residues. V gave up 4 bases and J gave up 1 base, with 11 bases separating them. DNA for the CDR3: TGTGCCAGCAGCTCCCCGACAGAAACTAATGAAAAACTGTTTTTT. This codes for CASSSPTETNEKLFF.

The chain links TRBV11-2 to TRBJ2-2, with a tentative D call TRBD1 (6 bases). The CDR3 spans 15 residues. The germline CDR1 and CDR2 sequences are SGHAT and FQNNGV. V gave up 2 bases and J gave up 6 bases, with 13 bases separating them. Here the CDR3 reads CASSLRQVVAGELFF. Here the CDR3 DNA reads TGTGCCAGCAGCTTACGACAGGTGGTGGCCGGGGAGCTGTTTTTT.

This clone was seen a handful of times. The genes are TRBV30 and TRBJ1-5, with TRBD1 as a possible D gene (5 bases). V lost 0 bases and J lost 4, with 7 bases in between. CDR1 and CDR2 from the germline V gene are GTSNPN and SVGIG (reference sequence). The CDR3 spans 13 residues. CDR3 DNA sequence: TGTGCCTGGAGTGTACGACAGAATCAGCCCCAGCATTTT. As protein: CAWSVRQNQPQHF.

The chain couples TRBV5-8 to TRBJ1-4, with D possibly being TRBD1 (6 bases). The CDR3 loop spans 16 amino acids. V lost 2 bases and J lost 2, with 13 bases in between. The germline V gene encodes CDR1 SGHTS and CDR2 YDEGEE. CDR3 DNA sequence: TGTGCCAGCAGCTTTAGCGGGGGCGCGACTAATGAAAAACTGTTTTTT. It codes for CASSFSGGATNEKLFF.

V is TRBV7-2 and J is TRBJ1-5; 7 bases align to TRBD1. V shed 5 bases, J shed 3 bases, and the junction held 4 bases outside the gene matches. The CDR3 has 14 amino acids. Germline loops: CDR1 SGHTA, CDR2 FQGNSA. The CDR3 DNA reads TGTGCCAGCAGCCCAGGGGGTTTCAATCAGCCCCAGCATTTT. Its protein product is CASSPGGFNQPQHF.

This chain uses TRBV29-1 with TRBJ1-2; perhaps TRBD1 as D (5 bases). This CDR3 comprises 12 residues. Per germline, CDR1 SQVTM and CDR2 ANQGSEA. V gave up 0 bases and J gave up 12 bases, with 14 bases separating them. CDR3: CSVEDLHRKDTF. The CDR3 coding sequence is TGCAGCGTTGAAGATTTACACAGGAAAGACACCTTC.

The gene calls are TRBV5-4 and TRBJ2-1, with 10 bases lining up with TRBD2. J was trimmed by 2 bases and V by 0 bases; bases with no gene match: 5. Germline CDR1 is SGHNT and CDR2 is YYREEE (reference sequence). This CDR3 is 17 amino acids long. The CDR3 coding sequence is TGTGCCAGCAGCTTGGCCGGCCTAGCGGGAGCCTACAATGAGCAGTTCTTC. Translating it yields CASSLAGLAGAYNEQFF.

The chain couples TRBV9 to TRBJ1-3; no clear D gene. Germline V gene lookup returns CDR1 SGDLS and CDR2 YYNGEE. The V end lost 5 bases, the J end lost 0 bases, and 18 bases lay between the germline ends. The CDR3 extends over 17 amino acids. The CDR3 bases are TGTGCCAGCAGTCCCTCTGGGCTGTTAAGCTCTGGAAACACCATATATTTT. Its translation: CASSPSGLLSSGNTIYF.

The J gene is TRBJ1-2, the V gene TRBV9, with TRBD1 identical over 9 bases. V shed 4 bases, J shed 8 bases, and the junction held 15 bases outside the gene matches. Looked up from germline, CDR1 is SGDLS and CDR2 is YYNGEE. This CDR3 spans 16 amino acids. DNA for the CDR3: TGTGCCAGCAGCACCGGGACAGGGTCTCCCCCGACCGGCTACACCTTC. Translated: CASSTGTGSPPTGYTF.

This chain links TRBV15 with TRBJ2-3; D not resolved. The CDR3 extends over 12 amino acids. CDR1 and CDR2 (germline): LNHNV, YYDKDF (reference sequence). V lost 0 bases and J lost 5, with 3 bases in between. CDR3 protein: CATSRDQDTQYF. The CDR3, as DNA: TGTGCCACCAGCAGAGATCAAGATACGCAGTATTTT. The complete variable domain, with remaining parts taken from reference TRBV15 and TRBJ2-3, reads DAMVIQNPRYQVTQFGKPVTLSCSQTLNHNVMYWYQQKSSQAPKLLFHYYDKDFNNEADTPDNFQSRRPNTSFCFLDIRSPGLGDTAMYLCATSRDQDTQYFGPGTRLTVL.

The chain is built from TRBV2 and TRBJ1-4; no definite D call. The CDR3 consists of 17 residues. The V end was cut by 5 bases, the J end by 6 bases, with 22 bases between. Germline CDR1 and CDR2: SNHLY and FYNNEI. Here the CDR3 DNA reads TGTGCCAGCAGTCTACGCCGAATCGGGAGGGAGGATGAAAAACTGTTTTTT. Encoded protein: CASSLRRIGREDEKLFF. Drawing the rest from reference TRBV2 and TRBJ1-4, the complete variable domain is EPEVTQTPSHQVTQMGQEVILRCVPISNHLYFYWYRQILGQKVEFLVSFYNNEISEKSEIFDDQFSVERPDGSNFTLKIRSTKLEDSAMYFCASSLRRIGREDEKLFFGSGTQLSVL.

The rearrangement links TRBV7-2 to TRBJ1-5; possibly TRBD1 for D (5 bases). V gave up 1 base and J gave up 5 bases, with 12 bases separating them. Germline assignment: CDR1 SGHTA and CDR2 FQGNSA. The CDR3 length is 15 residues. The CDR3 protein is CASSLVGTGYQPQHF. CDR3 in DNA: TGTGCCAGCAGCTTAGTGGGGACTGGGTATCAGCCCCAGCATTTT.

The gene calls are TRBV27 and TRBJ2-7; 8 bases fit TRBD1. The trim removed 0 bases at V and 3 bases at J, leaving 1 base unmatched. Germline V gene sequence: CDR1 MNHEY, CDR2 SMNVEV (reference sequence). The CDR3 extends over 14 amino acids. CDR3 region: CASSLSGTGYEQYF. As DNA, the CDR3 is TGTGCCAGCAGTTTATCAGGGACAGGCTACGAGCAGTACTTC.